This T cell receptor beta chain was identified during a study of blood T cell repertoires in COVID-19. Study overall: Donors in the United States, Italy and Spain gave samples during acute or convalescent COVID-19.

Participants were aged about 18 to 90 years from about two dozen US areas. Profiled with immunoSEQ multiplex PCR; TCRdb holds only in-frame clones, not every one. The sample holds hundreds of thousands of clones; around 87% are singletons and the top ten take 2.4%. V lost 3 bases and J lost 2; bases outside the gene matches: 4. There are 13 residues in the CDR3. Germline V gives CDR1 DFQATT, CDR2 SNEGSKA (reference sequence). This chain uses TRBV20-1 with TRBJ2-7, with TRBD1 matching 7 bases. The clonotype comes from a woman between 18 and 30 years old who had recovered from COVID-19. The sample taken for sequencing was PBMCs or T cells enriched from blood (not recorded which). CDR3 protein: CSASGTAPYEQYF. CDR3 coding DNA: TGCAGTGCTAGTGGGACAGCTCCCTACGAGCAGTACTTC.